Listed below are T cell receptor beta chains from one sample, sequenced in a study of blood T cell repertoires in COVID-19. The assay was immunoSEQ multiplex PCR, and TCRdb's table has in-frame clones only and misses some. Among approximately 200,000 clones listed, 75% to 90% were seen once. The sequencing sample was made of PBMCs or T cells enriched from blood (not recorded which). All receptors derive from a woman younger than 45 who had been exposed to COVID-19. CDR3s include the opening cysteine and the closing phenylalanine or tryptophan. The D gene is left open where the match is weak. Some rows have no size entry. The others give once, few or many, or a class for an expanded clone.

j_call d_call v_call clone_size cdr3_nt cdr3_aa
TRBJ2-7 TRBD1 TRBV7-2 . TGTGCCAGCAGCTTAGTGTTGGGACAGAGCTACGAGCAGTACTTC CASSLVLGQSYEQYF
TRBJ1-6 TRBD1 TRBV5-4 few TGTGCCAGCAGCTTCGGACAGGATAATTCACCCCTCCACTTT CASSFGQDNSPLHF
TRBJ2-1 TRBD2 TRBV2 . TGTGCCAGCCGCACTAGCGGGGCCTGGTATGAGCAGTTCTTC CASRTSGAWYEQFF
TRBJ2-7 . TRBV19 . TGTGCCACGCGGGACAGAAACTACGAGCAGTACTTC CATRDRNYEQYF
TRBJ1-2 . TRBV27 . TGTGCCAGCAGTCCCTTAGGACCGGGAGCGCTAACCAACTATGGCTACACCTTC CASSPLGPGALTNYGYTF
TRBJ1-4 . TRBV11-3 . TGTGCCAGCAGCCAAAGAACAGGGACCCGTAATGAAAAACTGTTTTTT CASSQRTGTRNEKLFF
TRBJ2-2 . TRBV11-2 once TGTGCCAGCAGCCCCCCCCAGGGCACCGGGGAGCTGTTTTTT CASSPPQGTGELFF
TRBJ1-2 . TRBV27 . TGTGCCAGCAGTTTATTAGCCAGTGGCTATGGCTACACCTTC CASSLLASGYGYTF
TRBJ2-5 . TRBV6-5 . TGTGCCAGCAGTACAGGGCCGGGGGAGACCCAGTACTTC CASSTGPGETQYF
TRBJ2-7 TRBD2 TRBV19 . TGTGCCAGTAGTCCTTACCTAGCGGGGACCTACGAGCAGTACTTC CASSPYLAGTYEQYF
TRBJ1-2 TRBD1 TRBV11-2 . TGTGCCAGCAGCGCGACCGAGGGGGCTGGGTATGGCTACACCTTC CASSATEGAGYGYTF
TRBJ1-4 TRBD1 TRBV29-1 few TGCAGCGTTGCGGGACAGGTTAATGAAAAACTGTTTTTT CSVAGQVNEKLFF
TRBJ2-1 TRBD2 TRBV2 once TGTGCCAGCAGTGAAGCGCTTAGCGGGGGGGCTGATGAGCAGTTCTTC CASSEALSGGADEQFF
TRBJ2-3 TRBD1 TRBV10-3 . TGTGCCATCAGTGAGTTGGGACAGGGAACAGATACGCAGTATTTT CAISELGQGTDTQYF
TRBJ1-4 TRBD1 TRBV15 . TGTGCCACCAGCAGGGGACAGGGGAATGAAAAACTGTTTTTT CATSRGQGNEKLFF
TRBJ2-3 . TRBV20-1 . TGCAGTGCTAGTCAAGACGGACACCCCACAGATACGCAGTATTTT CSASQDGHPTDTQYF
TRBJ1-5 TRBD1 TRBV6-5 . TGTGCCAGCAGTTGGACAGGCCTTGATCAGCCCCAGCATTTT CASSWTGLDQPQHF
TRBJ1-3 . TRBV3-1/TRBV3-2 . TGTGCCAGCAGCCAAGATCCGTTCTCTGGAAACACCATATATTTT CASSQDPFSGNTIYF
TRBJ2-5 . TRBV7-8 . TGTGCCAGCAGCCCCCGCATGTCTGCGGAGACCCAGTACTTC CASSPRMSAETQYF
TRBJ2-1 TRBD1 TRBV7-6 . TGTGCCAGCAGCTACCTGACAGGGGACAATGAGCAGTTCTTC CASSYLTGDNEQFF
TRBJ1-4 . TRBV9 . TGTGCCAGCAGCGCCCAGGTGGGTGCAACTAATGAAAAACTGTTTTTT CASSAQVGATNEKLFF
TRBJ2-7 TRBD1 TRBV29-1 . TGCAGCGCCCGGGGACAGGGGCTTTATGAGCAGTACTTC CSARGQGLYEQYF
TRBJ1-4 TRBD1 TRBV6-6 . TGTGCCAGCAGTCCCAGACAGGGCCCTTATGAAAAACTGTTTTTT CASSPRQGPYEKLFF
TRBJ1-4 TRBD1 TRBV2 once TGTGCCAGCAGAAGTCCCGGGACAGGGGCTGGTAATGAAAAACTGTTTTTT CASRSPGTGAGNEKLFF
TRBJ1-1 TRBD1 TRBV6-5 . TGTGCCAGCAGTTACTTGTACAGGGGGCACACTGAAGCTTTCTTT CASSYLYRGHTEAFF
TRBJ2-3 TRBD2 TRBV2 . TGTGCCAGCGGAAGGACTAGCGGGGGGAGGGTAGATACGCAGTATTTT CASGRTSGGRVDTQYF
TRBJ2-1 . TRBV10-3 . TGTGCCATCACCCCAGGGGACTCCTACAATGAGCAGTTCTTC CAITPGDSYNEQFF
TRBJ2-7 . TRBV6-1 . TGTGCCAGCAGTGAAAGGGCTAGCAGGAGCTCCTACGAGCAGTACTTC CASSERASRSSYEQYF
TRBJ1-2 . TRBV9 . TGTGCCAGCAGCGCCATTCAAGGGGACTATGGCTACACCTTC CASSAIQGDYGYTF
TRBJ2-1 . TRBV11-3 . TGTGCCAGCAGCGCCAGCCCCGGAGGCTACAATGAGCAGTTCTTC CASSASPGGYNEQFF
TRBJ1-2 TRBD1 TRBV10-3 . TGTGCCATCAGTGACGACAGGGCCTATGGCTACACCTTC CAISDDRAYGYTF
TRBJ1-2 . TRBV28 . TGTGCCGCAGGTGGCTACACCTTC CAAGGYTF
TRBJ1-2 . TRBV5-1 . TGCGCCAGCAGCCCCGAATCGGGGGTTGGTGGCTACACCTTC CASSPESGVGGYTF
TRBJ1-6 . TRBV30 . TGTGCCTGGGATCAGGTGGGTGGTAATTCACCCCTCCACTTT CAWDQVGGNSPLHF
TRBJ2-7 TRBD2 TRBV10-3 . TGTGCCATCAGCGTAGCGGGGGGCTACGAGCAGTACTTC CAISVAGGYEQYF
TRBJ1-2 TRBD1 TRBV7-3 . TGTGCCAGCAGCCCGGGAGGGGGCGGTGGCTACACCTTC CASSPGGGGGYTF
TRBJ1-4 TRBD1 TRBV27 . TGTGCCAGCAGAAGACAGGGGGATGAAAAACTGTTTTTT CASRRQGDEKLFF
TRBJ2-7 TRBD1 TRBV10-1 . TGCGCCAGCAGTGAGTCAAGGGGGACAGGTCCCTACGAGCAGTACTTC CASSESRGTGPYEQYF
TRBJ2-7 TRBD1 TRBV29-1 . TGCAGCGTTGAACCGGGACAGGGTTTGCCCGAGCAGTACTTC CSVEPGQGLPEQYF
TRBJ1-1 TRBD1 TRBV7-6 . TGTGCCAGCAGCTTAGGACAGGGGAACACTGAAGCTTTCTTT CASSLGQGNTEAFF
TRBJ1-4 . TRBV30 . TGTGCCTGGAGCAGGCGGGGAGATGAAAAACTGTTTTTT CAWSRRGDEKLFF
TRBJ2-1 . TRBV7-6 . TGTGCCAGCAGCTTCGGGAACTACAATGAGCAGTTCTTC CASSFGNYNEQFF
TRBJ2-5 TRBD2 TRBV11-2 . TGTGCCAGCAGCTTAGCAGCGGGGGGGCGGGAGACCCAGTACTTC CASSLAAGGRETQYF
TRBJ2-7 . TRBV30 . TGTGCCTGGAGGAGGGGGACATTCGAGCAGTACTTC CAWRRGTFEQYF
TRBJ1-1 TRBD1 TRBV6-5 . TGTGCCAGCAGTTACCTCGGAACAGGGGCTCACACTGAAGCTTTCTTT CASSYLGTGAHTEAFF
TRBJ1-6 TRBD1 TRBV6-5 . TGTGCCAGCAGGGGACAGGGGAATTCACCCCTCCACTTT CASRGQGNSPLHF
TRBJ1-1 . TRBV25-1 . TGTGCCAGCAGTGAACAGGGTAGGAGGAACACTGAAGCTTTCTTT CASSEQGRRNTEAFF
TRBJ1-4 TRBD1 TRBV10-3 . TGTGCCATCAGTCCTTCGGCGGGACAGGAGGAGGCGACTAATGAAAAACTGTTTTTT CAISPSAGQEEATNEKLFF
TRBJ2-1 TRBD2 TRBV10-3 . TGTGCCGCCACTAGCGGGGGGGCCATGGGGCAGTTCTTC CAATSGGAMGQFF
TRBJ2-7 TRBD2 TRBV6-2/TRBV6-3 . TGTGCCAGCAGCCGGCTAGCGGGGGGGACCTACGAGCAGTACTTC CASSRLAGGTYEQYF
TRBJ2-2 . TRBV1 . TGCACCAGCAGCCAAGGGCCCTCCCCCCAGGGGCGGGGGTACACCGGGGAGCTGTTTTTT CTSSQGPSPQGRGYTGELFF
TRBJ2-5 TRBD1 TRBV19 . TGTGCCAGTAGATTGACGACAGGGGCTCGAGAGACCCAGTACTTC CASRLTTGARETQYF
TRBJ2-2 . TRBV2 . TGTGCCAGCATTCGCGGGCGGTCCCCCTCCGGGGAGCTGTTTTTT CASIRGRSPSGELFF
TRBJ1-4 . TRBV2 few TGTGCCAGCGGGGAGGAGGGAGAAACTAATGAAAAACTGTTTTTT CASGEEGETNEKLFF
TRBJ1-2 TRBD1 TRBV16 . TGTGCCAGCAGCCAAGGGACAGGGGGCAACTATGGCTACACCTTC CASSQGTGGNYGYTF
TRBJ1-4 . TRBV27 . TGTGCCAGCAGTCTTAGACAGGACAATGAAAAACTGTTTTTT CASSLRQDNEKLFF
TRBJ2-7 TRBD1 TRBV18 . TGTGCCAGCTCGTATGACACAGGGGGCGAGCAGTACTTC CASSYDTGGEQYF
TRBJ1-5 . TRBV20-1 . TGCAGTGCTAGTCAGGGGAGCAATCAGCCCCAGCATTTT CSASQGSNQPQHF
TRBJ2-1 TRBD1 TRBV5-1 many TGCGCCAGCAGCCCCCAGGGGGACAATGAGCAGTTCTTC CASSPQGDNEQFF